The rows below give T cell receptor beta chains drawn from one sample of a study of T cells in Graves' hyperthyroidism and ophthalmopathy. TCRdb itself ran the multiplex PCR reads through MiXCR, one entry per CDR3 protein. This table has around 290,000 distinct CDR3 sequences, roughly 15% appearing once. The sequenced material came from blood. The origin of the receptors is a woman in her 30s with Graves' hyperthyroidism that later progressed to Graves' ophthalmopathy. The CDR3 runs from the conserved cysteine through the conserved F or W. Fields, in order: J gene, clone size, V gene, D gene, CDR3 protein. D genes are given only for firm matches. Clone size is given for some rows only: seen once, a few or many times, or a class if the clone is expanded.

TRBJ2-7 once TRBV5-1 TRBD1 CASSLVAGDSYEQYF
TRBJ2-1 many TRBV7-2 NA CASSLVGGHEQFF
TRBJ1-5 NA TRBV19 TRBD1 CASSGRWDRVFTVYQPQHF
TRBJ2-1 many TRBV28 TRBD2 CASSLDGEGRYNEQFF
TRBJ2-1 NA TRBV24-1 TRBD2 CATSDFGTSGNEQFF
TRBJ1-2 many TRBV29-1 NA CSVESLGFDYGYTF
TRBJ1-2 many TRBV27 NA CASSLSEGMDGYTF
TRBJ1-6 many TRBV7-3 TRBD1 CASSLTGQGRSPLHF
TRBJ2-1 many TRBV28 NA CASSRPTGVYNEQFF
TRBJ2-3 many TRBV27 NA CASRGITQYF
TRBJ2-7 many TRBV18 NA CASSPRRNGYEQYF
TRBJ2-1 many TRBV7-9 TRBD2 CASSFGLAGGPQEQFF
TRBJ2-7 many TRBV7-9 NA CASSPPRESYEQYF
TRBJ1-5 many TRBV30 NA CAWSVLEGNQPQHF
TRBJ2-1 many TRBV6-1 NA CASRHLAYPSSYNEQFF
TRBJ1-4 many TRBV7-9 NA CASSPYRDNEKLFF
TRBJ2-1 few TRBV10-1 NA CASSEHWWGAYNEQFF
TRBJ2-3 NA TRBV27 NA CASRMGGIDTQYF
TRBJ2-1 NA TRBV11-2 NA CASSQDSETVYNEQFF
TRBJ2-7 NA TRBV4-1 NA CASSQGLGGGHYEQYF
TRBJ2-7 many TRBV12-3/TRBV12-4 NA CASSFDPYEQYF
TRBJ2-1 NA TRBV27 TRBD2 CASRSTGLAGRSSYNEQFF
TRBJ1-2 many TRBV7-9 NA CASSLEGFGYTF
TRBJ1-2 NA TRBV11-2 NA CASSLGDRSVPIHKNGYTF
TRBJ1-3 few TRBV6-1 NA CASSSTWDGGNTIYF
TRBJ2-5 many TRBV30 NA CAWSVDTRRETQYF
TRBJ1-2 NA TRBV4-1 NA CASSQEGGPNYGYTF
TRBJ2-1 many TRBV28 TRBD1 CASNVSPGQGIIEQFF